Sequencing of this T cell receptor beta chain was carried out in a study of blood T cell repertoires in COVID-19. For the study at large: Some COVID-19 samples were acute and others convalescent; all came from the United States, Italy and Spain.

Assay used: immunoSEQ multiplex PCR; TCRdb lists only in-frame clones, some missing. Seen here are around 200,000 clones, about 84% observed once, and the top ten hold around 6.8%. The ends were cut back, 2 bases at V and 1 base at J, with 5 bases in the middle. CDR1 is MNHEY and CDR2 is SVGAGI in the germline V gene. The CDR3 is made up of 13 amino acids. On this clone itself: The sample carries other DNA sequences with the same CDR3.

The sequenced sample consisted of peripheral blood. This sequence was found in a human donor in a cohort sampled during active COVID-19. V is TRBV6-5 and J is TRBJ1-1; maybe TRBD1 (5 bases). The CDR3 loop reads CASSYGQNTEAFF. The CDR3 coding sequence is TGTGCCAGCAGTTACGGACAGAACACTGAAGCTTTCTTT.